The T cell receptor (beta chain) under discussion was sequenced for a study of blood T cells in healthy people across ages. Study-wide results and caveats: Donor CMV status was unknown, possibly confounding expanded clonotype changes.

This clonotype showed up just a few times. Its antigen is still unknown. The CDR3 has 15 residues. Germline CDR1 reads SGHKS; CDR2 reads YYEKEE (reference sequence). J gave up 6 bases and V 0 bases, and 4 bases lay outside the gene matches. The authors ran a second PCR of about 6 to 12 cycles using a sample-barcoded 5' primer and a J-beta primer mix. Per-sample output comprised a minimum of 2.5 million paired-end reads containing CDR3. One entry per CDR3 protein, called by TCRdb with MiXCR from the 5' RACE reads. The repertoire holds over a million distinct CDR3 sequences, around 40% seen once, with about 3.8% in the top ten. Every participating donor contributed 7.5 to 10 milliliters of peripheral blood through a draw.

This clonotype originated in a woman younger than 30 in good health. The specimen sequenced was blood. J is TRBJ2-1 and V is TRBV5-5, with 9 bases lining up with TRBD2. CDR3 in amino acids: CASSLAAGGRNEQFF. The DNA of the CDR3 is TGTGCCAGCAGCTTGGCGGCGGGGGGGCGCAATGAGCAGTTCTTC. Combining the CDR3 with reference TRBV5-5 and TRBJ2-1 gives the whole variable domain DAGVTQSPTHLIKTRGQQVTLRCSPISGHKSVSWYQQVLGQGPQFIFQYYEKEERGRGNFPDRFSARQFPNYSSELNVNALLLGDSALYLCASSLAAGGRNEQFFGPGTRLTVL.